This TCR beta chain was documented in a study of early T cells in non-severe SARS-CoV-2 infection. For the study at large: Investigators sequenced bulk RNA drawn from unsorted whole blood, and chains remained unpaired.

The library protocol tagged individual cDNA molecules with unique molecular identifiers. TCRdb passed the 5' RACE reads through MiXCR, listing each CDR3 protein once. The table records more than 90,000 distinct CDR3 sequences, more than 9.5% of them present only once. Looked up from germline, CDR1 is SEHNR and CDR2 is FQNEAQ (reference sequence). The CDR3 has 14 residues. The V end was cut by 8 bases, the J end by 1 base, with 11 bases between. General study findings and limits: Matching results from VDJdb favored anti-spike CD8 responses, leaving private and CD4 specificities undetected.

At least ten counts were recorded for this clonotype. The antigen is unknown. This chain joins TRBV7-9 and TRBJ1-4; D call uncertain. The origin of this receptor is an adult who was a healthcare worker with PCR-confirmed SARS-CoV-2 infection or an uninfected control (not recorded which). What was sequenced was whole blood. CDR3 bases: TGTGCCAGCTCCCTTTGGGGAACTAATGAAAAACTGTTTTTT. Its translation: CASSLWGTNEKLFF. Looking up the rest from reference TRBV7-9 and TRBJ1-4 gives the full variable domain: DTGVSQNPRHKITKRGQNVTFRCDPISEHNRLYWYRQTLGQGPEFLTYFQNEAQLEKSRLLSDRFSAERPKGSFSTLEIQRTEQGDSAMYLCASSLWGTNEKLFFGSGTQLSVL.